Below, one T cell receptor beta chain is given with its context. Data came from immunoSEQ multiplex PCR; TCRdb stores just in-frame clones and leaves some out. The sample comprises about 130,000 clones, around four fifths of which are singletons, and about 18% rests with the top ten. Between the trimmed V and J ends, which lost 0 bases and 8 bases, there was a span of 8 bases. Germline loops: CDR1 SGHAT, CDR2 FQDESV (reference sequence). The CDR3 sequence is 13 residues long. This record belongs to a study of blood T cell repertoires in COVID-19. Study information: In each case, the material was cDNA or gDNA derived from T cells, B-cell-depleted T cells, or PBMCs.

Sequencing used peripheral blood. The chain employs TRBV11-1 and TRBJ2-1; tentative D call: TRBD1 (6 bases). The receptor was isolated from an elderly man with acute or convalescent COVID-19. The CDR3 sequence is CASSLARGHEQFF. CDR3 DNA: TGTGCCAGCAGCTTAGCCAGGGGCCATGAGCAGTTCTTC.